Listed below are T cell receptor beta chains from one sample, sequenced in a study of blood T cell repertoires in COVID-19. Measured with immunoSEQ multiplex PCR; TCRdb has only the in-frame clones, and not every one. The sample lists about 300,000 clones, approximately 90% occurring once. Sequenced: peripheral blood. The receptors come from a young woman who had recovered from COVID-19. Each CDR3 is given with its conserved first and last residue. D genes are given only for firm matches. Some rows mark clone size as missing; the rest say once, few, many or name a class of expanded clone.

j_gene: TRBJ1-1
d_gene: TRBD1
abundance: -
v_gene: TRBV7-6
CDR3aa: CASSPHQTGHTEAFF
CDR3nt: TGTGCCAGCAGCCCACACCAGACAGGGCACACTGAAGCTTTCTTT

j_gene: TRBJ2-7
d_gene: -
abundance: -
v_gene: TRBV18
CDR3aa: CASSPDRLNEQYF
CDR3nt: TGTGCCAGCTCACCTGACAGGCTGAACGAGCAGTACTTC

j_gene: TRBJ2-1
d_gene: -
abundance: -
v_gene: TRBV20-1
CDR3aa: CSASHGLALF
CDR3nt: TGCAGTGCTAGCCACGGTCTTGCTCTCTTC

j_gene: TRBJ1-4
d_gene: TRBD1
abundance: -
v_gene: TRBV28
CDR3aa: CASSPVGTGGWAGNEKLFF
CDR3nt: TGTGCCAGCAGTCCGGTTGGGACAGGGGGCTGGGCTGGTAATGAAAAACTGTTTTTT

j_gene: TRBJ2-7
d_gene: TRBD2
abundance: many
v_gene: TRBV3-1/TRBV3-2
CDR3aa: CASRPAGGNTYEQYF
CDR3nt: TGTGCCAGCAGGCCAGCGGGGGGGAACACCTACGAGCAGTACTTC

j_gene: TRBJ1-2
d_gene: TRBD1
abundance: -
v_gene: TRBV29-1
CDR3aa: CSVLTGGGSGFSNYGYTF
CDR3nt: TGCAGCGTCCTGACAGGGGGCGGGAGTGGGTTTTCTAACTATGGCTACACCTTC

j_gene: TRBJ2-1
d_gene: TRBD1
abundance: -
v_gene: TRBV11-3
CDR3aa: CASSQNQGADEQFF
CDR3nt: TGTGCCAGCAGCCAAAATCAGGGGGCCGATGAGCAGTTCTTC

j_gene: TRBJ2-3
d_gene: TRBD2
abundance: -
v_gene: TRBV3-1/TRBV3-2
CDR3aa: CASSLGLAGPSGDTQYF
CDR3nt: TGTGCCAGCAGCCTGGGACTAGCGGGTCCCTCCGGGGATACGCAGTATTTT

j_gene: TRBJ2-2
d_gene: TRBD1
abundance: -
v_gene: TRBV5-1
CDR3aa: CASSLNSGGRTGELFF
CDR3nt: TGCGCCAGCAGCTTAAACTCAGGGGGACGCACCGGGGAGCTGTTTTTT

j_gene: TRBJ1-4
d_gene: -
abundance: -
v_gene: TRBV2
CDR3aa: CASRDSATNEKLFF
CDR3nt: TGTGCCAGCAGGGACAGTGCAACTAATGAAAAACTGTTTTTT

j_gene: TRBJ1-2
d_gene: TRBD1
abundance: -
v_gene: TRBV7-9
CDR3aa: CASSSTGTGSKSYGYTF
CDR3nt: TGTGCCAGCAGTTCTACCGGGACAGGGAGCAAGTCCTATGGCTACACCTTC

j_gene: TRBJ1-6
d_gene: TRBD1
abundance: -
v_gene: TRBV14
CDR3aa: CASSRGQGNSPLHF
CDR3nt: TGTGCCAGCAGTCGAGGACAGGGAAATTCACCCCTCCACTTT

j_gene: TRBJ2-7
d_gene: TRBD1
abundance: -
v_gene: TRBV20-1
CDR3aa: CSASYRGYEQYF
CDR3nt: TGCAGTGCTAGTTACAGGGGCTACGAGCAGTACTTC

j_gene: TRBJ2-1
d_gene: -
abundance: -
v_gene: TRBV7-8
CDR3aa: CASSLEPADNEQFF
CDR3nt: TGTGCCAGCAGCTTAGAGCCAGCGGACAATGAGCAGTTCTTC

j_gene: TRBJ2-1
d_gene: -
abundance: few
v_gene: TRBV7-9
CDR3aa: CASSLRGALYDEQFF
CDR3nt: TGTGCCAGCAGCTTACGTGGGGCCCTCTACGATGAGCAGTTCTTC

j_gene: TRBJ1-5
d_gene: TRBD1
abundance: -
v_gene: TRBV7-2
CDR3aa: CASSPWSTGGFQAQHF
CDR3nt: TGTGCCAGCAGCCCATGGTCGACAGGGGGCTTCCAGGCCCAGCATTTT

j_gene: TRBJ1-5
d_gene: -
abundance: -
v_gene: TRBV12-1
CDR3aa: CASSNPQGFLQPQHF
CDR3nt: TGTGCCAGCAGCAACCCACAGGGGTTTCTTCAGCCCCAGCATTTT

j_gene: TRBJ1-1
d_gene: -
abundance: -
v_gene: TRBV5-4
CDR3aa: CASGHTNTEAFF
CDR3nt: TGTGCCAGCGGACACACGAACACTGAAGCTTTCTTT

j_gene: TRBJ2-3
d_gene: -
abundance: -
v_gene: TRBV3-1/TRBV3-2
CDR3aa: CASSRSVRVRDTQYF
CDR3nt: TGTGCCAGCAGCCGATCGGTCAGGGTTAGAGATACGCAGTATTTT

j_gene: TRBJ2-7
d_gene: -
abundance: -
v_gene: TRBV12-3/TRBV12-4
CDR3aa: CASSRGFTYEQYF
CDR3nt: TGTGCCAGCAGCAGGGGTTTTACCTACGAGCAGTACTTC

j_gene: TRBJ1-3
d_gene: -
abundance: -
v_gene: TRBV24-1
CDR3aa: CATTRTEGNTIYF
CDR3nt: TGTGCCACCACTAGGACAGAGGGAAACACCATATATTTT

j_gene: TRBJ1-5
d_gene: TRBD1
abundance: few
v_gene: TRBV5-8
CDR3aa: CASSEGTGISNQPQHF
CDR3nt: TGTGCCAGCAGCGAAGGGACAGGGATCAGCAATCAGCCCCAGCATTTT

j_gene: TRBJ2-5
d_gene: TRBD1
abundance: few
v_gene: TRBV7-9
CDR3aa: CASSLTVRTGRETQYF
CDR3nt: TGTGCCAGCAGCTTAACCGTCAGGACAGGGAGGGAGACCCAGTACTTC

j_gene: TRBJ1-2
d_gene: -
abundance: -
v_gene: TRBV19
CDR3aa: CASSVSRDRHYGYTF
CDR3nt: TGTGCCAGTAGTGTTTCGCGGGACCGTCACTATGGCTACACCTTC

j_gene: TRBJ2-1
d_gene: TRBD2
abundance: -
v_gene: TRBV19
CDR3aa: CASSSSGGPRNEQFF
CDR3nt: TGTGCCAGTAGTTCATCGGGGGGGCCTCGCAATGAGCAGTTCTTC

j_gene: TRBJ2-1
d_gene: TRBD2
abundance: -
v_gene: TRBV6-5
CDR3aa: CASSSTSGYNEQFF
CDR3nt: TGTGCCAGCAGTTCGACTAGCGGCTACAATGAGCAGTTCTTC

j_gene: TRBJ2-7
d_gene: -
abundance: -
v_gene: TRBV5-4
CDR3aa: CASSLAGPLAGEQYF
CDR3nt: TGTGCCAGCAGCTTGGCCGGTCCATTGGCGGGGGAGCAGTACTTC